What follows is one T cell receptor beta chain and its context. The CDR3 is 14 amino acids. With 7 bases removed from V and 9 bases from J, the gap between germline ends came to 19 bases. From germline, CDR1 is MNHNY and CDR2 SVGAGI (reference sequence). The record originates from a study of blood T cell repertoires in COVID-19. Study information: The origin of the acute and convalescent COVID-19 samples was the United States, Italy and Spain. PBMCs, B-cell-depleted T cells, or T cells were the source of the cDNA or gDNA that made up the material.

Per the original data handling: Amplifying reference gene primers gave estimates of nucleated cell counts. Generated by immunoSEQ multiplex PCR, the TCRdb table keeps only in-frame clones and is missing some. That table is the source of V, J and clone size, and D and trimming were worked out from the DNA. The sample includes about 280,000 clones, 65% to 90% of them seen just once. The source material was peripheral blood. The sequence was obtained from a man aged 50 to 59 with active or convalescent COVID-19. The chain recombines TRBV6-6 with TRBJ2-1; D may be TRBD2 (5 bases). DNA for the CDR3: TGTGCCAGCATTTCTGGGAGATCCGCTCCTGAGCAGTTCTTC. This encodes CASISGRSAPEQFF.